The 29 T cell receptor beta chains reported below all come from one sample, sequenced in a study of blood T cell repertoires in COVID-19. Sequenced by immunoSEQ multiplex PCR; TCRdb stores in-frame clones only, minus some. This table holds around 250,000 clones, 80% to 90% found once. What was sequenced was PBMCs or T cells enriched from blood (not recorded which). The receptor set was obtained from a woman aged 50 to 60 who had recovered from COVID-19.

The V gene is TRBV3-1 (or the pseudogene TRBV3-2), the J gene TRBJ2-7; D possibly corresponds to TRBD1 (7 bases). Looked up from germline, CDR1 is LGHDT and CDR2 is YNNKEL (reference sequence). The V end lost 4 bases, the J end lost 7 bases, and 14 bases lay between the germline ends. CDR3 length equals 13 residues. The CDR3 here is CASSRDRLGEQYF. CDR3 nucleotides: TGTGCCAGCAGCCGGGACAGACTAGGAGAGCAGTACTTC.

V usage is TRBV2 and J usage is TRBJ1-6; TRBD1 aligns across 8 bases. CDR1 and CDR2 from the germline V gene are SNHLY and FYNNEI. This CDR3 comprises 16 residues. V was clipped by 3 bases and J by 10 bases; unmatched bases: 11. CDR3 bases: TGTGCCAGCAGTGATTTCAGGGGGCGCCGATTGTCACCCCTCCACTTT. Translated, it gives CASSDFRGRRLSPLHF.

The V call is TRBV28, the J call TRBJ2-7, with 8 bases lining up with TRBD1. Germline-derived CDR1 and CDR2 are MDHEN and SYDVKM. The CDR3 spans 15 residues. V trimming: 6 bases; J trimming: 2 bases; junction bases outside the gene matches: 9. CDR3 in amino acids: CASRDPGTGTYEQYF. The CDR3 nucleotides read TGTGCCAGCAGAGACCCCGGGACAGGCACCTACGAGCAGTACTTC.

V gene TRBV3-1 (or the pseudogene TRBV3-2) combines with J gene TRBJ1-3; TRBD1 is a possible D gene (5 bases). In germline, CDR1 is LGHDT, CDR2 YNNKEL (reference sequence). The V end lost 7 bases, the J end lost 2 bases, and 12 bases lay between the germline ends. The CDR3 contains 14 residues. This chain's CDR3 is CASTRGITGNTIYF. The CDR3 DNA reads as TGTGCCAGCACTCGGGGGATTACTGGAAACACCATATATTTT.

V usage is TRBV9 and J usage is TRBJ2-3; D unclear. V was shortened by 0 bases and J by 3 bases, with 8 bases between the two germline ends. Looked up from germline, CDR1 is SGDLS and CDR2 is YYNGEE. The CDR3 is made up of 14 amino acids. CDR3 in amino acids: CASSVESPTDTQYF. CDR3 coding DNA: TGTGCCAGCAGCGTAGAGAGTCCTACAGATACGCAGTATTTT.

The gene calls are TRBV5-1 and TRBJ1-1; D possibly corresponds to TRBD1 (5 bases). The V end lost 4 bases, the J end lost 5 bases, and 18 bases lay between the germline ends. CDR3 size: 15 residues. Germline assignment: CDR1 SGHRS and CDR2 YFSETQ. CDR3 region: CASSPQGQGVTEAFF. The DNA for the CDR3 is TGCGCCAGCAGCCCGCAGGGCCAGGGTGTGACTGAAGCTTTCTTT.

The chain carries TRBV3-1 (or the pseudogene TRBV3-2) and TRBJ2-1; 10 nucleotides match TRBD1. The V segment lost 6 bases and the J segment 7 bases; nucleotides outside the gene matches: 6. The CDR3 contains 14 residues. Germline assignment: CDR1 LGHDT and CDR2 YNNKEL (reference sequence). The DNA of the CDR3 is TGTGCCAGCAGGAGACAGGGGGCGGGAAATGAGCAGTTCTTC. Its protein product is CASRRQGAGNEQFF.

The V and J genes are TRBV27 and TRBJ2-7, with D perhaps TRBD2 (5 bases). Germline V lookup: CDR1 MNHEY, CDR2 SMNVEV (reference sequence). The ends were cut back, 3 bases at V and 2 bases at J, with 14 bases in the middle. The CDR3 extends over 15 amino acids. The chain's CDR3 is CASSLRVGAPYEQYF. In DNA form, the CDR3 reads TGTGCCAGCAGTTTGAGAGTGGGAGCCCCCTACGAGCAGTACTTC.

Concerning this clone: Other DNA sequences within the sample encode an identical CDR3. V usage is TRBV6-5 and J usage is TRBJ1-1; 7 nucleotides match TRBD1. This CDR3 comprises 13 residues. V gave up 5 bases and J gave up 1 base; unmatched junction bases: 1. Germline assignment: CDR1 MNHEY and CDR2 SVGAGI. Here the CDR3 reads CASSRQGNTEAFF. The CDR3, as DNA: TGTGCCAGCAGTCGACAGGGGAACACTGAAGCTTTCTTT.

V is TRBV12-3 or TRBV12-4 and J is TRBJ1-2; D gene uncertain. The CDR3 runs 12 residues. The V end lost 6 bases, the J end lost 7 bases, and 12 bases lay between the germline ends. The CDR3 here is CASSLPGGGYTF. The CDR3 DNA reads as TGTGCCAGCAGCCTCCCGGGAGGTGGCTACACCTTC.

The chain uses TRBV2 and TRBJ2-5, with 9 bases matching TRBD1. CDR1 is SNHLY, CDR2 FYNNEI, per germline. V lost 7 bases and J lost 3; bases outside the gene matches: 9. There are 15 residues in the CDR3. The CDR3 DNA is TGTGCCAGCACCCGGACAGGGGATCTAAAAGAGACCCAGTACTTC. Encoded protein: CASTRTGDLKETQYF.

This rearrangement joins TRBV19 to TRBJ1-1; the match to TRBD1 covers 7 bases. This CDR3 contains 14 residues. The germline gives CDR1 LNHDA, CDR2 SQIVND (reference sequence). J lost 4 bases, V lost 6 bases, and 8 bases had no gene match. CDR3 nucleotide sequence: TGTGCCAGTAGATCACCTCCAGGGGGCACTGAAGCTTTCTTT. Translation: CASRSPPGGTEAFF.

This rearrangement joins TRBV7-3 to TRBJ2-6, with D perhaps TRBD1 (5 bases). The CDR3 length is 17 residues. The V end was cut by 4 bases, the J end by 2 bases, with 15 bases between. Germline lookup yields CDR1 SGHTA and CDR2 FQGTGA. The CDR3 region is CASSSQGAGTGANVLTF. The CDR3 DNA reads as TGTGCCAGCAGCTCCCAAGGGGCAGGGACTGGGGCCAACGTCCTGACTTTC.

This rearrangement joins TRBV27 to TRBJ1-1, with D perhaps matching TRBD1 (5 bases). V lost 8 bases, J lost 1 base, and 17 bases lay in between. The germline CDR1 and CDR2 sequences are MNHEY and SMNVEV (reference sequence). The CDR3 sequence is 15 residues long. CDR3 in amino acids: CASWSAGPPNTEAFF. The CDR3 DNA follows: TGTGCCAGCTGGTCCGCGGGGCCACCGAACACTGAAGCTTTCTTT.

There are a few counts of this clone. The chain recombines TRBV18 with TRBJ2-1; 7 bases align to TRBD2. Per germline, CDR1 KGHSH and CDR2 LQKENI. The CDR3 runs 16 residues. The junction had 6 bases not matched to a gene; V was cut back by 0 bases and J by 4 bases. Here the CDR3 DNA reads TGTGCCAGCTCACCACCGGGCCTAGCGGAGTACAATGAGCAGTTCTTC. This encodes CASSPPGLAEYNEQFF.

The CDR3 bases are TGTGCCAGCAGCGTCGATCGGAGCGGGAGGGTCGACGAGCAGTTCTTC. Translated: CASSVDRSGRVDEQFF. The rearrangement uses TRBV9 and TRBJ2-1, with 10 nucleotides matching TRBD2. Per the germline V gene, CDR1 is SGDLS and CDR2 is YYNGEE. The J segment lost 10 bases and the V segment lost 2 bases, leaving 12 bases of the junction unmatched. This CDR3 comprises 16 residues.

This clone was found a few times. The chain recombines TRBV10-3 with TRBJ2-2, with D possibly matching TRBD1 (6 bases). This CDR3 region has 16 residues. Germline V lookup: CDR1 ENHRY, CDR2 SYGVKD. V lost 7 bases and J lost 3, with 18 bases in between. CDR3 bases: TGTGCCATCACCACCACCGGGACATTGGACACCGGGGAGCTGTTTTTT. Translated, it gives CAITTTGTLDTGELFF.

The gene calls are TRBV5-6 and TRBJ2-1; TRBD1 might be the D (6 bases). Per germline, CDR1 SGHDT and CDR2 YYEEEE. This CDR3 region has 16 residues. V lost 1 base, J lost 0 bases, and 11 bases lay in between. The CDR3 here is CASSLYPGDSYNEQFF. CDR3 sequence (DNA): TGTGCCAGCAGCTTGTATCCAGGGGACTCCTACAATGAGCAGTTCTTC.

V usage is TRBV19 and J usage is TRBJ1-1; 8 bases line up with TRBD1. Germline-derived CDR1 and CDR2 are LNHDA and SQIVND (reference sequence). The CDR3 is 15 residues long. V lost 2 bases, J lost 9 bases, and 11 bases stayed unmatched. CDR3 bases: TGTGCCAGTAGTATACAATGGGGACAGGCTTCAAAAGCTTTCTTT. Amino acids: CASSIQWGQASKAFF.

The rearrangement joins TRBV10-3 to TRBJ2-7; 8 bases are shared with TRBD1. V shed 5 bases and J 4 bases; nucleotides not matched to a gene: 1. The CDR3 covers 12 residues. From germline, CDR1 is ENHRY and CDR2 SYGVKD. For the CDR3, the DNA is TGTGCCATCAGTCGACAGGGGTACGAGCAGTACTTC. It translates to CAISRQGYEQYF.

V usage is TRBV19 and J usage is TRBJ2-7; D is uncertain. Germline CDR1 reads LNHDA; CDR2 reads SQIVND (reference sequence). Between the trimmed V and J ends, which lost 8 bases and 4 bases, there was a span of 6 bases. The CDR3 covers 10 residues. The CDR3 nucleotides are TGTGCCAGTGGAGAGTACGAGCAGTACTTC. This sequence encodes CASGEYEQYF. Using reference TRBV19 and TRBJ2-7 for the parts outside the CDR3, the full variable domain is DGGITQSPKYLFRKEGQNVTLSCEQNLNHDAMYWYRQDPGQGLRLIYYSQIVNDFQKGDIAEGYSVSREKKESFPLTVTSAQKNPTAFYLCASGEYEQYFGPGTRLTVT.

The chain has TRBV5-4 and TRBJ1-2, with 7 bases identical to TRBD1. Germline CDR1 reads SGHNT; CDR2 reads YYREEE (reference sequence). The length of the CDR3 is 14 residues. V was clipped by 7 bases and J by 4 bases; unmatched bases: 10. The CDR3 DNA follows: TGTGCCAGCCAGGGGGTCGGGGCCTTCTATGGCTACACCTTC. This sequence encodes CASQGVGAFYGYTF.

V gene TRBV4-2 combines with J gene TRBJ2-7, with 7 bases matching TRBD2. The CDR3 sequence is 15 residues long. V was pared by 1 base and J by 0 bases, with 3 bases of the junction left unmatched. Germline values: CDR1 LGHNA, CDR2 YNFKEQ. The CDR3 loop is CASSQAGGLSYEQYF. The CDR3 DNA is TGTGCCAGCAGCCAAGCGGGAGGCCTCTCCTACGAGCAGTACTTC.

This clone came up a few times. The CDR3 loop reads CASSLTGQGISYTF. CDR3 nucleotide sequence: TGTGCCAGCAGCTTGACGGGGCAGGGGATTAGCTACACCTTC. V gene TRBV7-9 combines with J gene TRBJ1-2; possible D gene TRBD1, 6 bases. The length of the CDR3 is 14 residues. The germline gives CDR1 SEHNR, CDR2 FQNEAQ (reference sequence). Trimming stripped 3 bases from V and 9 bases from J, with 17 bases between.

V is TRBV4-1 and J is TRBJ1-2; 7 nucleotides line up with TRBD1. Germline loops: CDR1 MGHRA, CDR2 YSYEKL. Trimming took 1 base from V and 5 from J; bases not matched to a gene: 4. The CDR3 contains 14 residues. For the CDR3, the DNA is TGCGCCAGCAGCCAAGGGCCAGGGGGGTATGGCTACACCTTC. It specifies CASSQGPGGYGYTF.

This chain joins TRBV7-9 and TRBJ2-7; D possibly corresponds to TRBD1 (6 bases). V was shortened by 4 bases and J by 4 bases, with 14 bases between the two germline ends. This CDR3 is built from 14 residues. Looked up from germline, CDR1 is SEHNR and CDR2 is FQNEAQ (reference sequence). Here the CDR3 DNA reads TGTGCCAGCAGCTCACCGGGACACACTTACGAGCAGTACTTC. Translation: CASSSPGHTYEQYF.

The V call is TRBV28, the J call TRBJ2-7; 12 bases map to TRBD2. The CDR3 is 15 residues long. Germline CDR1 MDHEN, CDR2 SYDVKM. The V and J ends lost 1 base and 6 bases, in that order; junction bases with no gene match: 4. CDR3 loop: CASSLLTSGRGEQYF. CDR3 nucleotide sequence: TGTGCCAGCAGTTTATTGACTAGCGGGAGAGGCGAGCAGTACTTC.

On this clone itself: Relative to the germline gene, one junction end is altered; a read error may explain this. The chain links TRBV7-7 to TRBJ2-1, with D possibly matching TRBD1 (5 bases). The CDR3 totals 12 residues. Germline V lookup: CDR1 SSHAT, CDR2 FNYEAQ (reference sequence). In nucleotides, the CDR3 is TGTGCTAGCAGCGTCCAGGGCGGTGAGCAGTTCTTC. It specifies CASSVQGGEQFF.

V gene TRBV3-1 (or the pseudogene TRBV3-2) combines with J gene TRBJ1-3; TRBD1 aligns across 9 bases. Germline values: CDR1 LGHDT, CDR2 YNNKEL (reference sequence). Trimming took 6 bases from V and 2 from J; bases not matched to a gene: 8. This CDR3 spans 16 amino acids. CDR3 residues: CASSLQGAVAGNTIYF. The CDR3 nucleotides are TGTGCCAGCAGTCTACAGGGGGCTGTAGCTGGAAACACCATATATTTT.